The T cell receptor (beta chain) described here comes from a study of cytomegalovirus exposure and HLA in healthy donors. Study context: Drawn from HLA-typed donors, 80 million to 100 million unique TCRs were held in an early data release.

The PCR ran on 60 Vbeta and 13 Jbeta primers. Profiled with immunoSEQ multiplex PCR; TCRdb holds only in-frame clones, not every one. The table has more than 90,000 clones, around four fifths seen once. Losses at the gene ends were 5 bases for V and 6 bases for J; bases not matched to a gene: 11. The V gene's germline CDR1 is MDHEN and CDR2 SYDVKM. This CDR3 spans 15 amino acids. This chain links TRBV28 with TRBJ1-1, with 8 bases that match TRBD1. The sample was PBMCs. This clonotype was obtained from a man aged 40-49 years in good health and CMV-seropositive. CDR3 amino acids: CASSPRTGWSAEAFF. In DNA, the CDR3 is TGTGCCAGCAGTCCGAGGACAGGGTGGTCCGCTGAAGCTTTCTTT.